A single sample gave rise to the 15 T cell receptor beta chains below, sequenced in a study of CD8 T cells in Susac syndrome (dated by TCRdb to between 2018 and 2021). The library was prepared using the immunoSEQ multiplex PCR assay. RNA was extracted using the RNeasy kit, and roughly 0.5 to 1 ug of the RNA was reverse transcribed with random hexamers. TCRdb reworked the public reads: Q25 trimming with fastp, MiXCR clone assembly, productive beta chains retained. For every CDR3 protein sequence, its rows merge into one entry that carries the most common genes and DNA. This sample has approximately 150,000 distinct CDR3 sequences in its table, and around 93% of those were observed once. Approximately 0.14% of the sample is taken by the ten largest. Sequenced: CD4+ T cells from PBMCs. The receptors were gathered from a human donor in good health.

This clonotype was picked up one time. The chain combines TRBV2 with TRBJ2-2; D ambiguous. CDR1 and CDR2 from the germline V gene are SNHLY and FYNNEI. This CDR3 spans 15 amino acids. The germline V and J ends were trimmed by 6 bases and 0 bases, with 11 bases remaining between them. CDR3 sequence (DNA): TGTGCCAGCAGCGAAAGGCTAGCGAACACCGGGGAGCTGTTTTTT. Its translation: CASSERLANTGELFF.

The chain couples TRBV30 to TRBJ1-6, with D maybe TRBD1 (5 bases). Trimming left V 0 bases short and J 13 bases short, with 13 bases between. The germline gives CDR1 GTSNPN, CDR2 SVGIG (reference sequence). The CDR3 loop spans 13 amino acids. CDR3: CAWSVIGTGPLHF. The CDR3 coding sequence is TGTGCCTGGAGTGTAATCGGGACGGGTCCCCTCCACTTT.

The chain has TRBV29-1 and TRBJ1-2; 9 bases are a match to TRBD1. Germline CDR1 and CDR2: SQVTM and ANQGSEA. The CDR3 is made up of 13 amino acids. Trimming removed 5 bases from V and 8 bases from J; junction bases left unmatched: 9. In DNA, the CDR3 is TGCAGCGTTTCCGGGACAGGGCTAGGAGGCTACACCTTC. Amino acids: CSVSGTGLGGYTF. Drawing the rest from reference TRBV29-1 and TRBJ1-2, the complete variable domain is SAVISQKPSRDICQRGTSLTIQCQVDSQVTMMFWYRQQPGQSLTLIATANQGSEATYESGFVIDKFPISRPNLTFSTLTVSNMSPEDSSIYLCSVSGTGLGGYTFGSGTRLTVV.

J is TRBJ2-1 and V is TRBV30; D remains unclear. The ends were cut back, 0 bases at V and 6 bases at J, with 9 bases in the middle. The germline V gene has CDR1 GTSNPN and CDR2 SVGIG (reference sequence). This CDR3 comprises 13 residues. CDR3 residues: CAWSVGSVNEQFF. DNA for the CDR3: TGTGCCTGGAGTGTAGGCTCCGTCAATGAGCAGTTCTTC.

This sequence joins TRBV18 and TRBJ2-2; D is uncertain. This CDR3 has 15 residues. Per the germline V gene, CDR1 is KGHSH and CDR2 is LQKENI. Trimming removed 1 base at V and 4 bases at J, with 10 bases between. As DNA, the CDR3 is TGTGCCAGCTCACCACAACAGAGTATCACCGGGGAGCTGTTTTTT. It specifies CASSPQQSITGELFF.

The chain couples TRBV9 to TRBJ1-1, with no clear D. Germline-derived CDR1 and CDR2 are SGDLS and YYNGEE. The V and J ends lost 5 bases and 1 base respectively, with 15 bases between them. This CDR3 region has 15 residues. The CDR3 region has the DNA TGTGCCAGCAGACAGCCAGGCTATCAGAACACTGAAGCTTTCTTT. It encodes CASRQPGYQNTEAFF.

The rearrangement uses TRBV20-1 and TRBJ1-5; 9 bases match TRBD1. This CDR3 is 14 amino acids long. Germline-derived CDR1 and CDR2 are DFQATT and SNEGSKA (reference sequence). Trimming at V came to 6 bases and at J to 11 bases, leaving 14 bases not matched to a gene. CDR3 coding DNA: TGCAGTGCGGAGAGGCGGGACAGGGATGAGACCCAGCATTTT. It yields the protein CSAERRDRDETQHF.

The rearrangement uses TRBV7-3 and TRBJ2-7, with TRBD1 matching 7 bases. CDR1 and CDR2 from the germline V gene are SGHTA and FQGTGA. The ends lost 2 bases at V and 2 bases at J; junction bases unmatched: 6. The CDR3 has 15 residues. DNA of the CDR3: TGTGCCAGCAGCTTATCCGGGACAGATCCCTACGAGCAGTACTTC. Encoded protein: CASSLSGTDPYEQYF. The full variable domain, with the rest looked up from reference TRBV7-3 and TRBJ2-7, is GAGVSQTPSNKVTEKGKYVELRCDPISGHTALYWYRQSLGQGPEFLIYFQGTGAADDSGLPNDRFFAVRPEGSVSTLKIQRTERGDSAVYLCASSLSGTDPYEQYFGPGTRLTVT.

This chain uses TRBV13 with TRBJ2-7; tentative D call: TRBD2 (6 bases). The CDR3 is 15 residues long. Germline V gene lookup returns CDR1 PRHDT and CDR2 FYEKMQ (reference sequence). Deletions cut 1 base from V and 4 bases from J, with 14 bases between. CDR3 region: CASSLDGGLRYEQYF. Here the CDR3 DNA reads TGTGCCAGCAGCTTAGATGGGGGGTTGCGGTACGAGCAGTACTTC.

The rearrangement joins TRBV25-1 to TRBJ2-5; D not certain. Germline loops: CDR1 MGHDK, CDR2 SYGVNS. The CDR3 length is 13 residues. The V gene lost 3 bases and the J gene lost 1 base, with 6 bases spanning the gap. The CDR3: CASSEPSQETQYF. The CDR3 DNA sequence: TGTGCCAGCAGTGAGCCCTCCCAAGAGACCCAGTACTTC.

The rearrangement uses TRBV30 and TRBJ1-5, with D tentatively TRBD1 (5 bases). The CDR3 loop spans 13 amino acids. Trimming shortened V by 1 base and J by 2 bases, and 6 bases separated the two germline ends. In germline, CDR1 is GTSNPN, CDR2 SVGIG (reference sequence). CDR3 sequence (DNA): TGTGCCTGGAGTGGAGGGGGCAATCAGCCCCAGCATTTT. Translating gives CAWSGGGNQPQHF.

This clonotype has a handful of counts. The J gene is TRBJ2-7, the V gene TRBV7-6, with a possible D match to TRBD2 (6 bases). Trimming removed 5 bases at V and 7 bases at J, with 15 bases between. CDR1 is SGHVS and CDR2 is FNYEAQ in the germline V gene. The CDR3 runs 13 residues. This CDR3 is CASSPGPGREQYF. The CDR3 DNA follows: TGTGCCAGCAGCCCGGGACCGGGGAGGGAGCAGTACTTC.

This chain connects TRBV12-3 or TRBV12-4 to TRBJ2-2; the match to TRBD1 covers 9 bases. This CDR3 comprises 15 residues. Trimming cost V 6 bases and J 4 bases; bases outside gene matches: 6. CDR3 in DNA: TGTGCCAGCAGCACACAGGGGGCGAGCACCGGGGAGCTGTTTTTT. It codes for CASSTQGASTGELFF.

The chain couples TRBV2 to TRBJ2-5; TRBD2 matches at 9 bases. V lost 6 bases, J lost 4 bases, and 3 bases stayed unmatched. CDR3 size: 13 residues. CDR1 and CDR2 (germline): SNHLY, FYNNEI. The CDR3 DNA is TGTGCCAGCAGCGCGGGGGGGACAGAGACCCAGTACTTC. Amino acid sequence: CASSAGGTETQYF. Drawing the rest from reference TRBV2 and TRBJ2-5, the complete variable domain is EPEVTQTPSHQVTQMGQEVILRCVPISNHLYFYWYRQILGQKVEFLVSFYNNEISEKSEIFDDQFSVERPDGSNFTLKIRSTKLEDSAMYFCASSAGGTETQYFGPGTRLLVL.

V is TRBV10-3 and J is TRBJ2-2, with D possibly being TRBD1 (6 bases). The length of the CDR3 is 17 residues. V was shortened by 6 bases and J by 2 bases, with 19 bases between the two germline ends. Germline CDR1 is ENHRY and CDR2 is SYGVKD. CDR3 residues: CAISRTDPLINTGELFF. The CDR3 DNA sequence: TGTGCCATCAGCCGGACAGATCCACTAATAAACACCGGGGAGCTGTTTTTT.